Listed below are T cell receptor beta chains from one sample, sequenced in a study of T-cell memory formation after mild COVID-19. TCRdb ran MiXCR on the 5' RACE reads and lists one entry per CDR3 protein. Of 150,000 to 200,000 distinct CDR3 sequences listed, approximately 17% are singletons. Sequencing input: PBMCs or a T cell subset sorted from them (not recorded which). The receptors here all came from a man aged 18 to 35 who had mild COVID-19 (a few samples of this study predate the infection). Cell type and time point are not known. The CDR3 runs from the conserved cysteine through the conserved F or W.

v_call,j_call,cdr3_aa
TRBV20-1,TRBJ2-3,CSAGEGFGDTQYF
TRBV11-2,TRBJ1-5,CASSLGLDQPQHF
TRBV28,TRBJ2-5,CASRQSRETQYF
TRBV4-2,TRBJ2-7,CASSPWGTGWNEQYF
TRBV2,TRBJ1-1,CASSVGGGQAEAFF
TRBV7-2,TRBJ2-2,CASSAGRGMNTGELFF
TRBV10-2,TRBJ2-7,CASSATDSRYEQYF
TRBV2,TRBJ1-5,CASSDNRNQPQHF
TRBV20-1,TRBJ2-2,CSASLTSNTGELFF
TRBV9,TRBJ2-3,CASSTFGGRLYF
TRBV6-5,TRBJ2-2,CASRFVAGASNTGELFF
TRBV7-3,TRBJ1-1,CASSTGPGQAFF
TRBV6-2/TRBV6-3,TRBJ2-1,CASSPGGQGGNEQFF
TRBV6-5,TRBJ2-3,CASRSPFHTQYF
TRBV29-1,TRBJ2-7,CSAGDVRSSYEQYF
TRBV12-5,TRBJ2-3,CASGLVVSTSTDTQYF
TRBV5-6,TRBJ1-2,CASSQGFHYGYTF
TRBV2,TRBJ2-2,CASLADITGELFF
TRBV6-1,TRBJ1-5,CASSSGQVNYQPQHF
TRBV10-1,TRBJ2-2,CASSGTGGTGELFF
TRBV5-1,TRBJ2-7,CASRQSYEQYF
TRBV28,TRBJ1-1,CASSPGSGRGTEAFF
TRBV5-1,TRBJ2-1,CASSSDQGSQFF
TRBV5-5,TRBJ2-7,CASSPGGDEQYF
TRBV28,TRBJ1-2,CASTGPNYGYTF
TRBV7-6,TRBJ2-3,CASSLALAGGRTDTQYF
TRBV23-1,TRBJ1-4,CASSPRGLRANEKLFF
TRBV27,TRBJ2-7,CASRVRIGGPRSYEQYF
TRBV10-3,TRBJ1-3,CAISESFSTGNTIYF
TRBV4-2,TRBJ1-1,CASSLTGGRTEAFF
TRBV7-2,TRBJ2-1,CASSLESASGPSEQFF
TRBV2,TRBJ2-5,CASIQGETQYF
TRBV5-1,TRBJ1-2,CASSLGTGRDGYTF
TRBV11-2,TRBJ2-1,CASSRLSGGSRNEQFF
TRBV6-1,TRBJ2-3,CASKLARSSTDTQYF
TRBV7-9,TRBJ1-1,CASSLAWRGMNTEAFF
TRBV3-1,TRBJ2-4,CASSPGYRAKNIQYF
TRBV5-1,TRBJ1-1,CASCPGRGNTEAFF
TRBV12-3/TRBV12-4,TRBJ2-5,CASRTGVGETQYF
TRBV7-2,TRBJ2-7,CASSILAGDSYEQYF
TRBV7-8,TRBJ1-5,CASSHLRWQKGGNQPQHF
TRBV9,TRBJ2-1,CASSVFDVGTGYNEQFF
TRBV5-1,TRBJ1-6,CASSLEGTGGSPLHF
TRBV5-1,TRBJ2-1,CASSLAVSGGQVDEQFF
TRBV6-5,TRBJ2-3,CASWEGGADTQYF
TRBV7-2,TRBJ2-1,CASSLWDEQFF
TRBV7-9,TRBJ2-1,CAPGTGSNEQFF
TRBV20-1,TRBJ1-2,CSANRIGPGDGYTF
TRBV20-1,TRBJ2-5,CSARLAGPETQYF
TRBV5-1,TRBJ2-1,CASSVTSVREQFF
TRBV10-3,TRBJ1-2,CAITSTLDYGYTF
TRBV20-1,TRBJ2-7,CSARYTGINAYEQYF
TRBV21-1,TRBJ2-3,CASSTRLAGSTSTDTQYF
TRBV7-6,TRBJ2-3,CASSWTGGDTQYF
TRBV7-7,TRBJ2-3,CASSLSRVSDTQYF
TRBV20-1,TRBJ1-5,CSALRGGELRNQPQHF
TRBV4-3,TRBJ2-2,CASSRERTYTGELFF
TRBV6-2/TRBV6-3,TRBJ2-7,CASSQPGVYEQYF